A single sample gave rise to the 29 T cell receptor beta chains below, sequenced in a study of cytotoxic CD8 clonotypes in ibrutinib-treated CLL. Some clones are missing from TCRdb's copy, which holds only in-frame ones; the method was immunoSEQ multiplex PCR. The table has about 76,000 clones, approximately 82% seen once. Specimen: PBMCs, collected after 24 months of ibrutinib treatment. The receptor set was obtained from a human donor with chronic lymphocytic leukemia.

This chain joins TRBV10-1 and TRBJ1-1; D gene unclear. Trimming left V 9 bases short and J 1 base short, with 12 bases between. The CDR3 sequence is 13 residues long. The germline gives CDR1 WNHNN, CDR2 SYGVQD (reference sequence). DNA of the CDR3: TGCGCCAGGGCAAGTACAGCGAACACTGAAGCTTTCTTT. Translated: CARASTANTEAFF.

This rearrangement joins TRBV29-1 to TRBJ2-7; D might be TRBD1 (5 bases). The V gene lost 3 bases and the J gene lost 0 bases, with 15 bases spanning the gap. The germline V gene has CDR1 SQVTM and CDR2 ANQGSEA. The CDR3 has 15 residues. The CDR3 loop is CSVEIPRQGSYEQYF. The CDR3 DNA reads TGCAGCGTTGAGATACCCCGGCAGGGCTCCTACGAGCAGTACTTC.

This chain links TRBV15 with TRBJ2-2; D perhaps matches TRBD1 (5 bases). Germline V gives CDR1 LNHNV, CDR2 YYDKDF (reference sequence). The CDR3 has 18 residues. With 0 bases removed from V and 0 bases from J, the gap between germline ends came to 14 bases. The CDR3 coding sequence is TGTGCCACCAGCAGAGATCTGATTCAGGGAACGAACACCGGGGAGCTGTTTTTT. It specifies CATSRDLIQGTNTGELFF. Drawing the rest from reference TRBV15 and TRBJ2-2, the complete variable domain is DAMVIQNPRYQVTQFGKPVTLSCSQTLNHNVMYWYQQKSSQAPKLLFHYYDKDFNNEADTPDNFQSRRPNTSFCFLDIRSPGLGDTAMYLCATSRDLIQGTNTGELFFGEGSRLTVL.

The chain links TRBV2 to TRBJ1-1, with 11 bases lining up with TRBD1. Germline CDR1 SNHLY, CDR2 FYNNEI. The CDR3 sequence is 14 residues long. V trimming: 4 bases; J trimming: 11 bases; junction bases outside the gene matches: 9. The CDR3 DNA is TGTGCCAGCAGTGCAACCTGGACAGGGGGCCCCGCTTTCTTT. As protein: CASSATWTGGPAFF. Full variable domain (rest looked up from reference TRBV2 and TRBJ1-1): EPEVTQTPSHQVTQMGQEVILRCVPISNHLYFYWYRQILGQKVEFLVSFYNNEISEKSEIFDDQFSVERPDGSNFTLKIRSTKLEDSAMYFCASSATWTGGPAFFGQGTRLTVV.

The chain recombines TRBV5-1 with TRBJ2-3, with 9 bases that match TRBD2. Germline V gene lookup returns CDR1 SGHRS and CDR2 YFSETQ. The junction had 0 bases not matched to a gene; V was cut back by 1 base and J by 0 bases. CDR3 length: 15 residues. CDR3 in amino acids: CASSLSGRSTDTQYF. CDR3 nucleotide sequence: TGCGCCAGCAGCTTGAGCGGGAGGAGCACAGATACGCAGTATTTT. Full variable domain (missing parts from reference TRBV5-1 and TRBJ2-3): KAGVTQTPRYLIKTRGQQVTLSCSPISGHRSVSWYQQTPGQGLQFLFEYFSETQRNKGNFPGRFSGRQFSNSRSEMNVSTLELGDSALYLCASSLSGRSTDTQYFGPGTRLTVL.

V is TRBV29-1 and J is TRBJ2-5; no definite D call. CDR1 is SQVTM and CDR2 is ANQGSEA in the germline V gene. Trimming stripped 4 bases from V and 5 bases from J, with 14 bases between. There are 13 residues in the CDR3. CDR3 DNA: TGCAGCGTTGTGAAAGGGAATCCGGAGACCCAGTACTTC. Protein sequence: CSVVKGNPETQYF.

This clone was observed once. The V gene is TRBV27, the J gene TRBJ1-5, with D possibly matching TRBD1 (6 bases). Trimming cost V 3 bases and J 1 base, with 10 bases left between them. Germline V gene sequence: CDR1 MNHEY, CDR2 SMNVEV (reference sequence). The length of the CDR3 is 15 residues. This CDR3 reads CASSFQGPSNQPQHF. The DNA of the CDR3 is TGTGCCAGCAGTTTCCAGGGGCCGAGCAATCAGCCCCAGCATTTT.

The chain is built from TRBV5-1 and TRBJ1-3; unclear D gene. Deletions cut 0 bases from V and 3 bases from J, with 10 bases between. The CDR3 is 15 amino acids. The germline CDR1 and CDR2 sequences are SGHRS and YFSETQ. The CDR3 protein is CASSLGRGSGNTIYF. The CDR3 DNA is TGCGCCAGCAGCTTGGGTCGCGGGAGTGGAAACACCATATATTTT.

The chain is built from TRBV5-5 and TRBJ2-2, with 9 bases fitting TRBD1. This CDR3 has 16 residues. Germline trimming cut 0 bases from V and 7 bases from J; bases unmatched to any gene: 7. Germline V CDR1 and CDR2: SGHKS, YYEKEE (reference sequence). This CDR3 reads CASSLEYGQGNGELFF. The DNA of the CDR3 is TGTGCCAGCAGCTTGGAGTATGGACAGGGGAACGGGGAGCTGTTTTTT.

V usage is TRBV29-1 and J usage is TRBJ2-1; 8 bases line up with TRBD2. The CDR3 covers 13 residues. Germline CDR1 SQVTM, CDR2 ANQGSEA. V gave up 3 bases and J gave up 10 bases; unmatched junction bases: 8. The CDR3 loop is CSVDIAGSVEQFF. In nucleotides, the CDR3 is TGCAGCGTTGATATAGCGGGATCTGTAGAGCAGTTCTTC.

The rearrangement joins TRBV30 to TRBJ2-5; possibly TRBD1 for D (5 bases). Germline V gene lookup returns CDR1 GTSNPN and CDR2 SVGIG (reference sequence). Trimming stripped 4 bases from V and 5 bases from J, with 8 bases between. The CDR3 has 11 residues. CDR3 in amino acids: CAWTSGETQYF. The CDR3 DNA reads as TGTGCCTGGACTTCAGGGGAGACCCAGTACTTC.

There are a few counts of this clone. The chain is built from TRBV5-4 and TRBJ2-6; 7 nucleotides align to TRBD2. The junction had 7 bases not matched to a gene; V was cut back by 4 bases and J by 0 bases. In germline, CDR1 is SGHNT, CDR2 YYREEE (reference sequence). The CDR3 totals 17 residues. The CDR3: CASSPGLDLSGANVLTF. In DNA form, the CDR3 reads TGTGCCAGCAGCCCCGGACTAGATCTCTCTGGGGCCAACGTCCTGACTTTC.

This clone was observed a few times. This chain links TRBV9 with TRBJ2-5; 8 positions match TRBD1. The CDR3 is 16 residues long. V lost 0 bases and J lost 4; bases outside the gene matches: 8. The germline V gene has CDR1 SGDLS and CDR2 YYNGEE. CDR3 loop: CASSVDPTGVIETQYF. In DNA form, the CDR3 reads TGTGCCAGCAGCGTAGACCCGACAGGGGTAATAGAGACCCAGTACTTC.

The chain couples TRBV14 to TRBJ2-3; TRBD1 agrees at 7 bases. CDR1 is SGHDN, CDR2 FVKESK, per germline. CDR3 length equals 16 residues. V was clipped by 1 base and J by 2 bases; unmatched bases: 6. CDR3 nucleotides: TGTGCCAGCAGCCAAGTAGACAGGGACATCACAGATACGCAGTATTTT. Translated, it gives CASSQVDRDITDTQYF.

The chain carries TRBV19 and TRBJ2-7; 8 nucleotides agree with TRBD1. The CDR3 is 13 residues long. Trimming removed 6 bases from V and 3 bases from J; junction bases left unmatched: 4. The germline V gene encodes CDR1 LNHDA and CDR2 SQIVND (reference sequence). CDR3 region: CASSPTGDYEQYF. CDR3 sequence (DNA): TGTGCCAGTAGCCCGACAGGGGACTACGAGCAGTACTTC.

J is TRBJ1-3 and V is TRBV27; D remains ambiguous. Germline V CDR1 and CDR2: MNHEY, SMNVEV (reference sequence). V was shortened by 8 bases and J by 2 bases, with 7 bases between the two germline ends. The CDR3 contains 12 residues. Here the CDR3 DNA reads TGTGCCAGCGGGTATACTGGAAACACCATATATTTT. Translated, it gives CASGYTGNTIYF.

The J gene is TRBJ2-7, the V gene TRBV6-6; no definite D call. V lost 6 bases and J 2 bases, leaving 11 bases between the germline ends. Per the germline V gene, CDR1 is MNHNY and CDR2 is SVGAGI (reference sequence). CDR3 length equals 13 residues. The DNA for the CDR3 is TGTGCCAGCAGCCACGGGCAGACCTACGAGCAGTACTTC. It yields the protein CASSHGQTYEQYF.

The chain employs TRBV28 and TRBJ1-2; TRBD1 might be the D (5 bases). V was clipped by 5 bases and J by 8 bases, with 24 bases between them. Germline V gene lookup returns CDR1 MDHEN and CDR2 SYDVKM. The CDR3 is made up of 16 amino acids. The CDR3 protein is CASSLTQGPGFSGYTF. The CDR3, as DNA: TGTGCCAGCAGTCTAACTCAGGGACCGGGGTTCTCGGGCTACACCTTC.

The chain carries TRBV23-1 and TRBJ1-5; possible D gene TRBD1, 5 bases. TRBV23-1 is flagged as an ORF with uncertain function. The CDR3 loop spans 18 amino acids. Trimming cost V 0 bases and J 7 bases, with 22 bases left between them. The CDR3 DNA sequence: TGCGCCAGCAGTCAATCGCCCACCAGGGTCACCCCGGGGCAGCCCCAGCATTTT. This sequence encodes CASSQSPTRVTPGQPQHF.

The chain recombines TRBV2 with TRBJ2-7; TRBD1 or TRBD2 may be the D gene (5 bases each). This CDR3 has 13 residues. CDR1 SNHLY and CDR2 FYNNEI come from the germline V gene. Trimming cost V 4 bases and J 3 bases, with 10 bases left between them. Here the CDR3 reads CASSAMGVYEQYF. Written as DNA, the CDR3 is TGTGCCAGCAGTGCGATGGGGGTCTACGAGCAGTACTTC.

V gene TRBV2 combines with J gene TRBJ1-4, with D perhaps matching TRBD1 (5 bases). The CDR3 is 13 residues long. CDR1 is SNHLY and CDR2 is FYNNEI in the germline V gene. V was cut by 9 bases and J by 6 bases, with 14 bases left in between. The CDR3 is CARGDRGDEKLFF. In nucleotides, the CDR3 is TGTGCCAGGGGGGACCGAGGGGATGAAAAACTGTTTTTT.

The V and J genes are TRBV28 and TRBJ1-4, with D unresolved. This CDR3 contains 13 residues. Trimming pared 4 bases from V and 8 bases from J, leaving 11 bases between. Germline-derived CDR1 and CDR2 are MDHEN and SYDVKM. The CDR3 sequence: CASSSDIAEKLFF. In nucleotides, the CDR3 is TGTGCCAGCAGTTCCGACATAGCCGAAAAACTGTTTTTT.

This chain links TRBV19 with TRBJ1-4; TRBD1 might be the D (5 bases). Between the trimmed V and J ends, which lost 7 bases and 7 bases, there was a span of 13 bases. From germline, CDR1 is LNHDA and CDR2 SQIVND (reference sequence). The CDR3 is 13 residues long. CDR3 amino acids: CASTSGAAEKLFF. CDR3 DNA: TGTGCCAGTACCTCCGGGGCGGCTGAAAAACTGTTTTTT.

This chain links TRBV15 with TRBJ2-3; unclear D gene. Trimming removed 1 base from V and 4 bases from J, with 9 bases in between. This CDR3 spans 14 amino acids. Germline V lookup: CDR1 LNHNV, CDR2 YYDKDF (reference sequence). CDR3 coding DNA: TGTGCCACCAGCAGAGGCCTAGGGCCAGATACGCAGTATTTT. The encoded protein is CATSRGLGPDTQYF.

This sequence joins TRBV2 and TRBJ1-2, with 8 bases that match TRBD1. CDR3 length equals 15 residues. J lost 4 bases, V lost 7 bases, and 11 bases had no gene match. Germline V gene sequence: CDR1 SNHLY, CDR2 FYNNEI. The CDR3 spells CASTRDRQGIYGYTF. As DNA, the CDR3 is TGTGCCAGCACCCGTGACAGACAGGGGATCTATGGCTACACCTTC.

This clone was counted many times. The J gene is TRBJ1-2, the V gene TRBV7-9; D might be TRBD1 (6 bases). The CDR3 loop spans 16 amino acids. The ends were cut back, 0 bases at V and 6 bases at J, with 17 bases in the middle. Germline V CDR1 and CDR2: SEHNR, FQNEAQ (reference sequence). The CDR3 protein is CASSLAPAGAIDGYTF. CDR3 in DNA: TGTGCCAGCAGCTTAGCGCCCGCGGGGGCGATCGATGGCTACACCTTC.

V usage is TRBV6-6 and J usage is TRBJ2-3, with TRBD2 matching 8 bases. V gave up 2 bases and J gave up 6 bases; unmatched junction bases: 7. The CDR3 length is 15 residues. The germline V gene has CDR1 MNHNY and CDR2 SVGAGI (reference sequence). The CDR3 nucleotides read TGTGCCAGCAGTTACCCCGGGACTAGATCCGATACGCAGTATTTT. Translating it yields CASSYPGTRSDTQYF.

The chain recombines TRBV10-3 with TRBJ1-2; 8 bases agree with TRBD1. V lost 0 bases, J lost 6 bases, and 6 bases stayed unmatched. Germline V CDR1 and CDR2: ENHRY, SYGVKD. The CDR3 is made up of 15 amino acids. As DNA, the CDR3 is TGTGCCATCAGTGAGTCTGGACAGGGCGTACATGGCTACACCTTC. This encodes CAISESGQGVHGYTF.

V and J are TRBV30 and TRBJ2-3, with no clear D. Trimming took off 0 bases at V and 5 bases at J, with 12 bases between the two ends. Per germline, CDR1 GTSNPN and CDR2 SVGIG (reference sequence). This CDR3 has 14 residues. The CDR3 nucleotides read TGTGCCTGGAGTGTTTTAGGGAACGGAGATACGCAGTATTTT. Translation gives CAWSVLGNGDTQYF.